This TCR beta chain was identified during a study of blood T cell repertoires in COVID-19 (TCRdb year 2020). Looking at the study overall: Collaborator samples came from the United States, Italy and Spain and covered acute and convalescent phases of COVID-19. The dataset comprised deeply sampled blood TCRbeta repertoires from subjects exposed to, actively infected with, or recovered from COVID-19. A freely available public database, intended as a resource for researchers studying the immune response to SARS-CoV-2, is where the repertoires were released. The material from the prospective study consisted of cDNA or gDNA derived from T cells, B-cell-depleted T cells, or PBMCs. Where available, HLA class I and class II types were taken from metadata supplied by the sample provider and were not determined by assay-based typing. Sample metadata almost always included a de-identified subject ID, COVID-19 status, age in years and sex. Samples came from the ongoing ImmuneRACE study (first 160 participants) plus 1,254 subjects from 6 global collaborators.

At one collaborating source in Seattle, patients were enrolled during active infection and were followed longitudinally through the course of disease. Whole blood was collected in K2EDTA tubes by collaborating institutions according to the institutions' own protocols. For TCRbeta analysis, collaborators shipped samples as frozen whole blood, isolated PBMCs, or DNA extracted from either of those sample types. What the study reported, not specific to this receptor: How much clinical and demographic metadata was included differed by source and by participant, and the metadata was provided uncurated.

TCRbeta CDR3 regions were amplified from genomic DNA by means of the immunoSEQ Assay, a bias-controlled multiplex PCR. Regarding the original processing steps: The number of nucleated cells in each sample was estimated by amplification of reference gene primers within the assay. To quantify the absolute abundance of each unique TCRbeta CDR3 rearrangement, sequence reads were collapsed and filtered. Productive Simpson clonality was computed per sample as the square root of Simpson's diversity index over productive rearrangements. TCRdb retrieved this table from immuneACCESS and kept in-frame rearrangements only. Not all clones are present; in checked studies, unresolved V genes account for under half, and no reason is known for the remainder. D and trimming were read from the DNA, whereas the V and J calls and clone size are those reported in that table. In this sample the table shows about 93,000 clones, approximately 88% of which occur a single time. Clones ranked in the top ten supply more than 4.5% of the sample.

A note on this clone: What antigen it recognizes has not been identified. No base quality values were provided; no much bigger clone lies one nucleotide off.

The CDR3 goes from the cysteine to the phenylalanine over 13 residues. Only the CDR3 DNA is retained, 39 bases long and in frame from the first base. As encoded in the germline V gene, CDR1 is MNHEY while CDR2 is SVGEGT. V is reduced by 6 bases and J by 6 bases, leaving a spacing of 14 bases between them. This clonotype was obtained from a man aged 60 to 75 with COVID-19, enrolled during active disease. Source material: peripheral blood. The sequence joins TRBV6-2 or TRBV6-3 to TRBJ1-2; the D segment cannot be called with confidence. The sequenced DNA: TGTGCCAGCAGCCTCATAGAGGGCAATGGCTACACCTTC. This is translated as CASSLIEGNGYTF.